A single sample gave rise to the 7 T cell receptor beta chains below, sequenced in a study of CD4 T cells in lung cancer. Produced via immunoSEQ multiplex PCR; TCRdb's table is partial and in-frame only. The table lists around 4,800 clones, roughly 81% of them singletons, with 16% in the top ten. Sequenced input: lung tumor tissue. These receptors came from a man between 60 and 75 years old with non-small cell lung cancer.

In this sample, this clone turned up a few times. J is TRBJ2-3 and V is TRBV7-3; D might be TRBD2 (5 bases). The germline V and J ends were trimmed by 9 bases and 2 bases, with 15 bases remaining between them. Germline lookup yields CDR1 SGHTA and CDR2 FQGTGA. This CDR3 has 14 residues. As DNA, the CDR3 is TGTGCCAGTCATAAGGACGGGAACACAGATACGCAGTATTTT. Its translation is CASHKDGNTDTQYF.

CDR3 loop: CASSFREGSPLHF. CDR3 DNA: TGTGCCAGCAGCTTCCGGGAGGGTTCACCCCTCCACTTT. V usage is TRBV11-3 and J usage is TRBJ1-6; no clear D gene. The CDR3 is made up of 13 amino acids. V gave up 3 bases and J gave up 9 bases, with 9 bases separating them. Germline assignment: CDR1 SGHNT and CDR2 YENEEA.

The chain uses TRBV9 and TRBJ1-3; D is possibly TRBD1 (5 bases). Trimming removed 4 bases from V and 5 bases from J, with 13 bases in between. Germline CDR1 is SGDLS and CDR2 is YYNGEE. The CDR3 totals 14 residues. For the CDR3, the DNA is TGTGCCAGCAGCACGCTGGACACCAGAAACACCATATATTTT. Translated: CASSTLDTRNTIYF.

The chain has TRBV6-1 and TRBJ2-5, with TRBD1 matching over 12 bases. CDR1 MNHNS and CDR2 SASEGT come from the germline V gene. This CDR3 region has 15 residues. V dropped 10 bases and J dropped 5; count of bases not matched to a gene: 11. The CDR3 region is CATLWGTGGGETQYF. The CDR3 DNA reads as TGTGCCACTTTGTGGGGGACAGGGGGCGGGGAGACCCAGTACTTC.

The rearrangement joins TRBV4-2 to TRBJ2-5; TRBD2 aligns across 9 bases. The CDR3 has 20 residues. Trimming cost V 0 bases and J 1 base; bases outside gene matches: 15. Germline CDR1 reads LGHNA; CDR2 reads YNFKEQ. The CDR3 DNA follows: TGTGCCAGCAGCCAAGAAGGGTTGCGAGCGGGAGGCGAACCCCAAGAGACCCAGTACTTC. It encodes CASSQEGLRAGGEPQETQYF.

The chain couples TRBV6-1 to TRBJ2-7; 10 bases line up with TRBD1. V lost 4 bases, J lost 7 bases, and 7 bases stayed unmatched. Germline assignment: CDR1 MNHNS and CDR2 SASEGT. CDR3 length: 14 amino acids. The CDR3 protein is CASSGDRGRREQYV. DNA for the CDR3: TGTGCCAGCAGTGGCGACAGGGGGCGCCGGGAGCAGTACGTC.

V usage is TRBV2 and J usage is TRBJ2-3; weak D call: TRBD2 (6 bases). This CDR3 is 14 amino acids long. The germline V gene encodes CDR1 SNHLY and CDR2 FYNNEI. The V gene lost 5 bases and the J gene lost 2 bases, with 11 bases spanning the gap. The CDR3: CASSRDFLTDTQYF. The CDR3 DNA sequence: TGTGCCAGCAGTCGGGACTTCCTCACAGATACGCAGTATTTT.